Presented here are 8 T cell receptor beta chains from one specimen sequenced in a study of Graves' ophthalmopathy and Graves' hyperthyroidism. Amplification from RNA transcripts yielded the TCR beta CDR3 regions. An opening RT-PCR round employed HTBI primers and preceded a second-round multiplex PCR. MiXCR was run by TCRdb on the multiplex PCR reads, yielding one entry per CDR3 protein. The table has about 1.1 million distinct CDR3 sequences, about two fifths seen once. Sequenced input: peripheral blood or thyroid tissue (not recorded which). The receptors stem from an adult man with Graves' hyperthyroidism.

In its sample, this clonotype was seen many times. The chain uses TRBV7-2 and TRBJ2-7; a weak D match, TRBD2 (6 bases). Trimming shortened V by 4 bases and J by 7 bases, and 11 bases separated the two germline ends. Germline lookup yields CDR1 SGHTA and CDR2 FQGNSA. The CDR3 totals 12 residues. The DNA of the CDR3 is TGTGCCAGCAGCTCAACGCTAGCGGAGCAGTACTTC. Its protein is CASSSTLAEQYF.

This chain connects TRBV11-2 to TRBJ1-2; a weak D match, TRBD1 (5 bases). CDR3 size: 14 residues. Germline V CDR1 and CDR2: SGHAT, FQNNGV. Deletions cut 3 bases from V and 4 bases from J, with 12 bases between. CDR3 sequence reads: CASSLQDTRYGYTF. In nucleotides, the CDR3 is TGTGCCAGCAGCTTGCAGGACACGCGCTATGGCTACACCTTC.

The rearrangement links TRBV7-8 to TRBJ1-1; no reliable D call. This CDR3 is 16 amino acids long. V dropped 3 bases and J dropped 3 bases, with 17 bases sitting between them. Germline CDR1 reads SGHVS; CDR2 reads FQNEAQ. The CDR3 is CASSLTLEVQDTEAFF. The CDR3 coding sequence is TGTGCCAGCAGCTTGACCTTAGAGGTTCAGGACACTGAAGCTTTCTTT. The full variable domain, its missing parts supplied by reference TRBV7-8 and TRBJ1-1, is GAGVSQSPRYKVAKRGQDVALRCDPISGHVSLFWYQQALGQGPEFLTYFQNEAQLDKSGLPSDRFFAERPEGSVSTLKIQRTQQEDSAVYLCASSLTLEVQDTEAFFGQGTRLTVV.

DNA for the CDR3: TGTGCCACCAGCCCTAGGGCCAGTCTTTACGGAGGCTATAGCAATCAGCCCCAGCATTTT. Protein product: CATSPRASLYGGYSNQPQHF. The chain joins TRBV24-1 to TRBJ1-5, with unresolved D. The CDR3 covers 20 residues. Germline V gives CDR1 KGHDR, CDR2 SFDVKD. Deletions cut 7 bases from V and 0 bases from J, with 27 bases between.

This clonotype was recorded many times. The chain combines TRBV11-2 with TRBJ2-6, with D hard to call. Trimming left V 4 bases short and J 3 bases short, with 7 bases between. Germline CDR1 is SGHAT and CDR2 is FQNNGV. The CDR3 runs 14 residues. The DNA for the CDR3 is TGTGCCAGCAGCTACCTCTATGGGGCCAACGTCCTGACTTTC. Encoded protein: CASSYLYGANVLTF.

The rearrangement joins TRBV7-2 to TRBJ2-3; TRBD1 agrees at 9 bases. Germline CDR1 and CDR2: SGHTA and FQGNSA. The length of the CDR3 is 16 residues. The V segment lost 8 bases and the J segment 4 bases; nucleotides outside the gene matches: 13. The CDR3 DNA is TGTGCCAGCCGACCTTACTCGACAGGGGGGGCAGATACGCAGTATTTT. Residues: CASRPYSTGGADTQYF. Complete variable domain (other parts from reference TRBV7-2 and TRBJ2-3): GAGVSQSPSNKVTEKGKDVELRCDPISGHTALYWYRQSLGQGLEFLIYFQGNSAPDKSGLPSDRFSAERTGGSVSTLTIQRTQQEDSAVYLCASRPYSTGGADTQYFGPGTRLTVL.

The chain carries TRBV10-3 and TRBJ1-1, with a tentative D call TRBD1 (6 bases). Trimming removed 7 bases at V and 3 bases at J, with 21 bases between. The germline V gene encodes CDR1 ENHRY and CDR2 SYGVKD. This CDR3 is built from 16 residues. This CDR3 is CAIKGPGDTTYTEAFF. As DNA, the CDR3 is TGTGCCATCAAAGGTCCCGGGGACACTACCTACACTGAAGCTTTCTTT.

The chain employs TRBV7-2 and TRBJ1-5; maybe TRBD1 (5 bases). Trimming cost V 4 bases and J 7 bases, with 23 bases left between them. There are 17 residues in the CDR3. CDR1 is SGHTA and CDR2 is FQGNSA in the germline V gene. Written as DNA, the CDR3 is TGTGCCAGCAGCTCCTACAGCGGTGGGGACCCCCGGCAGCCCCAGCATTTT. Translated: CASSSYSGGDPRQPQHF.